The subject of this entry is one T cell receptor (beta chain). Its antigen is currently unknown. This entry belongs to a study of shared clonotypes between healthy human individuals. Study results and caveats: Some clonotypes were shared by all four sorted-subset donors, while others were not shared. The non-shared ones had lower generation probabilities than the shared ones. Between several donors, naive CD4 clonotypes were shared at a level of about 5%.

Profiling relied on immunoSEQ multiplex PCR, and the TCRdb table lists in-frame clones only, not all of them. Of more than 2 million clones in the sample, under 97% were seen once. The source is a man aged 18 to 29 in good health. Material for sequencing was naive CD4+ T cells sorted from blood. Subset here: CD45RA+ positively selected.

The CDR3 nucleotides read TGTGCCAGCAGCTCCGGGGAGGGCCGTGTCGCTTTCTTT. As protein: CASSSGEGRVAFF. The chain joins TRBV28 to TRBJ1-1; D uncertain. Germline V gene sequence: CDR1 MDHEN, CDR2 SYDVKM. V lost 6 bases to trimming and J lost 11 bases, with 19 bases between them. The CDR3 consists of 13 residues. The full variable domain, completed using reference TRBV28 and TRBJ1-1, is DVKVTQSSRYLVKRTGEKVFLECVQDMDHENMFWYRQDPGLGLRLIYFSYDVKMKEKGDIPEGYSVSREKKERFSLILESASTNQTSMYLCASSSGEGRVAFFGQGTRLTVV.